What follows is one TCR beta chain and its context. No antigen is known for it. This CDR3 is built from 15 residues. Germline lookup yields CDR1 MNHEY and CDR2 SVGEGT. Trimming left V 6 bases short and J 3 bases short, with 15 bases between. The data belong to a study of T cell repertoires in cytomegalovirus infection. MiXCR was run by TCRdb on the reads, yielding one entry per CDR3 protein. The repertoire has 100,000 to 150,000 distinct CDR3 sequences, more than 20% of them found once; the top ten carry almost 35%. Input material: PBMCs, sequenced either directly or after in vitro stimulation (not recorded which). The sequence was obtained from a human donor in good health (CMV status not recorded). Some clones in this sample may be carry-over from other donors' samples. The V gene is TRBV6-2 or TRBV6-3, the J gene TRBJ1-5; D is uncertain. CDR3 nucleotides: TGTGCCAGCAGCCAGTTGGGCGGATCCAATCAGCCCCAGCATTTT. Encoded protein: CASSQLGGSNQPQHF.